This note documents a single T cell receptor beta chain sequence. Its binding antigen is unknown. Base-call qualities are not available, and no considerably larger clone is one nucleotide away. There are 17 amino acids in the CDR3, from cysteine to phenylalanine inclusive. Kept here is only the CDR3 DNA, which spans 51 bases and is read in frame from base 1. From a lookup of the germline V gene, CDR1 and CDR2 are SGHTA and FQGTGA. Trimming at the junction amounts to 5 bases on V and 2 bases on J, and the germline ends lie 21 bases apart. These data come from a study of T-cell reconstitution after alpha-beta-depleted transplantation in children (dated by TCRdb to about 2016). Turning to the overall study: The study quantitatively tracked T-cell immune reconstitution after TCRalphabeta/CD19-depleted allogeneic hematopoietic cell transplantation in children using TCR repertoire profiling.

Libraries were constructed by PCR. The sequencer listed for this sample is Illumina HiSeq 2500. To normalize quantification of the TCRbeta repertoire, the TCR libraries were built with molecular barcoding that relied on unique molecular identifiers. Through fastp at Q25 and MiXCR, TCRdb rebuilt clones from the public reads, retaining in-frame beta chains. Every entry covers one CDR3 protein and lists the most common genes and DNA from its rows. This sample holds some 500,000 distinct CDR3 sequences; around 18% were observed only once. The biggest ten clones account for about 3.1% of the sample. Here the chain combines TRBV7-3 and TRBJ2-5, with the D gene too uncertain to name. Material: PBMCs from the stem cell graft donor, obtained from the stem cell graft. The clonotype originates from a human donor who donated a stem cell graft to a child with acute lymphoblastic leukemia. The CDR3 here reads CASSLPEGLGRQETQYF. The nucleotide sequence is given as TGTGCCAGCAGCCTCCCTGAAGGCTTGGGCAGGCAAGAGACCCAGTACTTC. The CDR3 plus the reference TRBV7-3 and TRBJ2-5 genes for the other parts give the full variable domain: GAGVSQTPSNKVTEKGKYVELRCDPISGHTALYWYRQSLGQGPEFLIYFQGTGAADDSGLPNDRFFAVRPEGSVSTLKIQRTERGDSAVYLCASSLPEGLGRQETQYFGPGTRLLVL.